The clone carrying this T cell receptor (beta chain) was counted only a few times. Its antigen is undetermined. In germline, CDR1 is PRHDT, CDR2 FYEKMQ (reference sequence). The CDR3 runs to 14 residues. V was pared by 2 bases and J by 8 bases, with 6 bases of the junction left unmatched. Germline DNA was extracted alongside blood RNA, which was obtained from unsorted whole blood. This specimen comes from a study of tumor-infiltrating lymphocytes in primary liver carcinoma. The researchers produced TCR beta cDNA from about 510 ng total RNA with a constant-region primer. Three rounds of nested multiplex PCR with slightly modified ARM-PCR produced TCR beta libraries. In the first two PCR rounds, TRBV1-TRBV30 forward primers were paired with a C-beta reverse primer, and each round lasted roughly 9 cycles. TCRdb redid the calling of the multiplex PCR reads with MiXCR, one entry per CDR3 protein. The sample contains approximately 300,000 distinct CDR3 sequences, 50% to 70% of which appear only once.

Study-level results: Being bulk and unsorted, samples allowed no CD4+ and CD8+ repertoire comparison.

This TCR was recovered from a man between 35 and 55 years old with primary liver carcinoma and hepatitis B virus infection. This chain links TRBV13 with TRBJ2-1; 7 bases match TRBD2. Sequencing was done on a sample of peripheral blood. CDR3 DNA: TGTGCCAGCAGCTTACGCGGGAGTGGGGATGAGCAGTTCTTC. Amino acid sequence: CASSLRGSGDEQFF.